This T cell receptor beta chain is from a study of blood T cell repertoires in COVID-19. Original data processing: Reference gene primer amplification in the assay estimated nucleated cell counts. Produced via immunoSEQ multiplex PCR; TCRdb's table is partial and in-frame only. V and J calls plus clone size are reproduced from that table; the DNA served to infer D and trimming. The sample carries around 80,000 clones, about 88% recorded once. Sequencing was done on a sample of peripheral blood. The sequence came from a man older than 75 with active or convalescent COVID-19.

The CDR3 nucleotides read TGTGCCAGCAGTGTAATTGGGGGGGCTGAAGCTTTCTTT. This encodes CASSVIGGAEAFF. V gene TRBV2 combines with J gene TRBJ1-1; tentatively, D is TRBD1 (5 bases). V was pared by 4 bases and J by 6 bases, with 12 bases between. Germline loops: CDR1 SNHLY, CDR2 FYNNEI. The CDR3 runs to 13 residues.